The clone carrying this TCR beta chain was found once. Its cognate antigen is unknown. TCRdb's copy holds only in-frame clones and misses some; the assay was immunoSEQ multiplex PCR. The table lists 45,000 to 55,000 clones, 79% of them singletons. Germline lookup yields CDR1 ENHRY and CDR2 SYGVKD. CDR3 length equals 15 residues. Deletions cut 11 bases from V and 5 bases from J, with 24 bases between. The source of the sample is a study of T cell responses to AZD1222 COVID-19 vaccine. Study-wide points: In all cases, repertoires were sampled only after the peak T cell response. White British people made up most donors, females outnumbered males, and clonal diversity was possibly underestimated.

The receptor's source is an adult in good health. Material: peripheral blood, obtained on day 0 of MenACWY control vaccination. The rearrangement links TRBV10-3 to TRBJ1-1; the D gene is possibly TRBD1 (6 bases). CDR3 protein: CAYRGSGSTGTEAFF. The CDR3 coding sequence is TGTGCCTATAGGGGGTCAGGGTCTACGGGAACTGAAGCTTTCTTT.